These 21 T cell receptor beta chains were all obtained from the same sample, sequenced in a study of T cell responses to AZD1222 COVID-19 vaccine. Profiled with immunoSEQ multiplex PCR; TCRdb holds only in-frame clones, not every one. The sample has approximately 150,000 clones, approximately 88% seen once; the top ten hold around 2.2%. Sequencing used peripheral blood, obtained on day 0 of AZD1222 vaccination. Receptor source: an adult in good health.

V and J are TRBV30 and TRBJ1-1; D gene uncertain. Trimming pared 0 bases from V and 4 bases from J, leaving 6 bases between. CDR3 length equals 12 residues. Germline V gives CDR1 GTSNPN, CDR2 SVGIG (reference sequence). The DNA of the CDR3 is TGTGCCTGGAGTGTAGCAGGCACTGAAGCTTTCTTT. Its protein product is CAWSVAGTEAFF.

This clone appeared once. The chain has TRBV29-1 and TRBJ2-2, with 8 positions matching TRBD1. This CDR3 spans 15 amino acids. Germline CDR1 reads SQVTM; CDR2 reads ANQGSEA. J was trimmed by 2 bases and V by 7 bases; bases with no gene match: 9. CDR3 loop: CSAKIGTGNTGELFF. The DNA of the CDR3 is TGCAGCGCAAAAATCGGGACAGGAAACACCGGGGAGCTGTTTTTT.

The rearrangement uses TRBV5-5 and TRBJ2-1; D perhaps matches TRBD1 (6 bases). Per germline, CDR1 SGHKS and CDR2 YYEKEE (reference sequence). This CDR3 comprises 17 residues. Trimming shortened V by 4 bases and J by 1 base, and 18 bases separated the two germline ends. Here the CDR3 reads CASSQGTMRPSYNEQFF. The CDR3 DNA follows: TGTGCCAGCAGCCAGGGGACGATGAGGCCTTCCTACAATGAGCAGTTCTTC.

The genes are TRBV19 and TRBJ2-3, with 8 bases identical to TRBD2. The CDR3 sequence is 12 residues long. The ends lost 5 bases at V and 9 bases at J; junction bases unmatched: 4. From germline, CDR1 is LNHDA and CDR2 SQIVND (reference sequence). CDR3 sequence reads: CASSLLADTQYF. In nucleotides, the CDR3 is TGTGCCAGTAGTTTACTAGCGGACACGCAGTATTTT.

This sequence joins TRBV6-2 or TRBV6-3 and TRBJ2-2; 10 nucleotides line up with TRBD2. This CDR3 contains 15 residues. V shed 2 bases and J 6 bases; nucleotides not matched to a gene: 3. Germline CDR1 MNHEY, CDR2 SVGEGT. In DNA form, the CDR3 reads TGTGCCAGCAGTTACGCTAGCGGGAGAGCCGGGGAGCTGTTTTTT. Translated: CASSYASGRAGELFF.

The chain has TRBV12-5 and TRBJ2-7; perhaps TRBD2 as D (7 bases). The CDR3 extends over 15 amino acids. From germline, CDR1 is LGHNT and CDR2 FRNRAP. With 5 bases removed from V and 3 bases from J, the gap between germline ends came to 17 bases. CDR3 in DNA: TGTGCTAGTGGTGAGGGGGGGCCCGGGGACTACGAGCAGTACTTC. Its translation is CASGEGGPGDYEQYF.

V and J are TRBV24-1 and TRBJ1-2; D possibly corresponds to TRBD1 (5 bases). The V and J ends lost 4 bases and 7 bases respectively, with 12 bases between them. The germline CDR1 and CDR2 sequences are KGHDR and SFDVKD. The CDR3 is made up of 13 amino acids. For the CDR3, the DNA is TGTGCCACCAGTGAATCCACGGGACGTGGCTACACCTTC. This sequence encodes CATSESTGRGYTF.

The chain recombines TRBV19 with TRBJ2-7; D remains unclear. From germline, CDR1 is LNHDA and CDR2 SQIVND (reference sequence). The V gene lost 5 bases and the J gene lost 2 bases, with 13 bases spanning the gap. This CDR3 comprises 14 residues. Here the CDR3 DNA reads TGTGCCAGTAGTTCGCACCACGAGGCCTACGAGCAGTACTTC. Its translation is CASSSHHEAYEQYF. The entire variable domain, with the rest obtained from reference TRBV19 and TRBJ2-7, is as follows: DGGITQSPKYLFRKEGQNVTLSCEQNLNHDAMYWYRQDPGQGLRLIYYSQIVNDFQKGDIAEGYSVSREKKESFPLTVTSAQKNPTAFYLCASSSHHEAYEQYFGPGTRLTVT.

The chain joins TRBV6-2 or TRBV6-3 to TRBJ2-5; 7 nucleotides align to TRBD2. The CDR3 loop spans 18 amino acids. Per germline, CDR1 MNHEY and CDR2 SVGEGT. Trimming cost V 0 bases and J 2 bases; bases outside gene matches: 12. The CDR3 nucleotides are TGTGCCAGCAGTTACTCCCGCTTATGGGAGGGCCTGCAAGAGACCCAGTACTTC. The encoded protein is CASSYSRLWEGLQETQYF.

The chain carries TRBV6-5 and TRBJ1-3; D is undetermined. The CDR3 consists of 16 residues. Trimming took off 0 bases at V and 2 bases at J, with 11 bases between the two ends. Germline CDR1 is MNHEY and CDR2 is SVGAGI. In nucleotides, the CDR3 is TGTGCCAGCAGTTACTCGTGGGCCGAAACTGGAAACACCATATATTTT. Translated, it gives CASSYSWAETGNTIYF.

The V call is TRBV29-1, the J call TRBJ2-1, with D unclear. Germline CDR1 and CDR2: SQVTM and ANQGSEA. Trimming removed 7 bases from V and 7 bases from J, with 17 bases in between. There are 13 residues in the CDR3. CDR3: CSGMRPGSNEQFF. CDR3 sequence (DNA): TGCAGCGGGATGAGGCCGGGTAGTAATGAGCAGTTCTTC.

This chain links TRBV28 with TRBJ2-7; 7 bases agree with TRBD2. CDR3 size: 15 residues. V shed 2 bases and J 1 base; nucleotides not matched to a gene: 5. CDR1 is MDHEN, CDR2 SYDVKM, per germline. CDR3 DNA sequence: TGTGCCAGCAGTTTACCCATGGGGGGGTCCTACGAGCAGTACTTC. Residues: CASSLPMGGSYEQYF.

The V call is TRBV27, the J call TRBJ2-1; the match to TRBD1 covers 11 bases. J was trimmed by 7 bases and V by 1 base; bases with no gene match: 3. There are 15 residues in the CDR3. Germline V CDR1 and CDR2: MNHEY, SMNVEV (reference sequence). CDR3 sequence (DNA): TGTGCCAGCAGTTTATGGACAGGGGGCAGGAATGAGCAGTTCTTC. This translates into CASSLWTGGRNEQFF.

In its sample, this clone was seen a few times. The V and J genes are TRBV3-1 (or the pseudogene TRBV3-2) and TRBJ2-1; 8 nucleotides line up with TRBD1. V gave up 2 bases and J gave up 7 bases; unmatched junction bases: 10. The germline gives CDR1 LGHDT, CDR2 YNNKEL (reference sequence). The CDR3 consists of 16 residues. The CDR3 nucleotides are TGTGCCAGCAGCCAATTCCGGGACAGGTCAGTTAATGAGCAGTTCTTC. This translates into CASSQFRDRSVNEQFF.

J is TRBJ1-2 and V is TRBV5-4; 7 positions agree with TRBD1. V trimming: 0 bases; J trimming: 4 bases; junction bases outside the gene matches: 9. The CDR3 extends over 16 amino acids. The germline V gene has CDR1 SGHNT and CDR2 YYREEE (reference sequence). The CDR3 coding sequence is TGTGCCAGCAGCTTGGCGGCCCCGACAGGGTCCTATGGCTACACCTTC. Its translation is CASSLAAPTGSYGYTF.

V and J are TRBV20-1 and TRBJ2-1; D is ambiguous. Germline-derived CDR1 and CDR2 are DFQATT and SNEGSKA (reference sequence). V was shortened by 5 bases and J by 10 bases, with 12 bases between the two germline ends. CDR3 length equals 11 residues. For the CDR3, the DNA is TGCAGTGCTCCCCTGGTGAGGGAGCAGTTCTTC. Protein product: CSAPLVREQFF.

The rearrangement uses TRBV9 and TRBJ2-7, with D possibly being TRBD2 (5 bases). V gave up 0 bases and J gave up 3 bases, with 10 bases separating them. The V gene's germline CDR1 is SGDLS and CDR2 YYNGEE. This CDR3 comprises 14 residues. The CDR3 spells CASSVGDGIYEQYF. DNA of the CDR3: TGTGCCAGCAGCGTAGGAGACGGGATCTACGAGCAGTACTTC.

V is TRBV4-2 and J is TRBJ2-1; TRBD2 matches 16 bases. Trimming removed 4 bases from V and 8 bases from J; junction bases left unmatched: 5. The CDR3 totals 16 residues. Germline loops: CDR1 LGHNA, CDR2 YNFKEQ. The CDR3: CASSRGTSGRGHEQFF. As DNA, the CDR3 is TGTGCCAGCAGCCGAGGGACTAGCGGGAGGGGCCATGAGCAGTTCTTC.

This chain joins TRBV5-1 and TRBJ1-1, with 7 bases matching TRBD1. CDR1 is SGHRS, CDR2 YFSETQ, per germline. The CDR3 covers 15 residues. With V trimmed by 3 bases and J by 2 bases, 7 bases remained unmatched. The CDR3 region is CASSSSRTGNTEAFF. In nucleotides, the CDR3 is TGCGCCAGCAGCTCGTCAAGGACAGGCAACACTGAAGCTTTCTTT. The whole variable domain, remainder taken from reference TRBV5-1 and TRBJ1-1, is KAGVTQTPRYLIKTRGQQVTLSCSPISGHRSVSWYQQTPGQGLQFLFEYFSETQRNKGNFPGRFSGRQFSNSRSEMNVSTLELGDSALYLCASSSSRTGNTEAFFGQGTRLTVV.

In this sample, this clone turned up once. CDR3 sequence reads: CASSGAGVVNQPQHF. The DNA of the CDR3 is TGTGCCAGCTCTGGGGCAGGGGTAGTGAATCAGCCCCAGCATTTT. The gene calls are TRBV9 and TRBJ1-5, with a possible D match to TRBD1 (6 bases). With 7 bases removed from V and 4 bases from J, the gap between germline ends came to 18 bases. The germline gives CDR1 SGDLS, CDR2 YYNGEE. This CDR3 is 15 amino acids long.

The chain uses TRBV10-3 and TRBJ2-2; the match to TRBD2 covers 7 bases. The ends lost 5 bases at V and 4 bases at J; junction bases unmatched: 10. The length of the CDR3 is 16 residues. CDR1 is ENHRY, CDR2 SYGVKD, per germline. CDR3 residues: CAISLGGAGFTGELFF. The CDR3 bases are TGTGCCATCAGTCTCGGCGGAGCGGGGTTCACCGGGGAGCTGTTTTTT.